This T cell receptor (beta chain) emerged from a study of CD8 T cells in ankylosing spondylitis (dated by TCRdb to about 2017). Some background on the complete study: To find TCR variants linked to disease, the study profiled T cell receptor beta repertoires in ankylosing spondylitis patients and healthy donors. The full study cohort was made up of 25 ankylosing spondylitis patients and 108 healthy donors. Samples of peripheral blood were taken, and for ankylosing spondylitis patients, synovial fluid was collected as well. Here is what the overall study found, with its caveats: The disease-linked clones had a CD8+ phenotype and were found at relatively low frequencies in peripheral blood. Some TCR beta motif variants had previously been reported in synovial fluid and blood of reactive arthritis patients, which suggested common disease-initiation mechanisms. Significant enrichment of the disease-linked clones was reported in matched synovial fluid samples from ankylosing spondylitis patients. Blood from ankylosing spondylitis patients appeared to be characterized by a TCR beta motif made up of 8 or 9 highly homologous amino acid variants.

Sequenced on an Illumina HiSeq 2500. Quantitative 5'-RACE with molecular barcodes was used to prepare TCR beta libraries. On the study's bioinformatics: A new computational method based on a probabilistic model of VDJ rearrangement was used to identify disease-linked TCR variants. TCRdb ran its own pipeline on the public reads, namely fastp trimming at Q25 and MiXCR clone calling, and kept in-frame beta chains. Duplicate CDR3 protein sequences are folded into a single record with the most common DNA and genes. The V and J calls and clone size come from TCRdb's table, not from the authors' own analysis. The sample has hundreds of thousands of distinct CDR3 sequences on record, approximately 12% of them singletons. The top ten clones comprise under 0.6% of the sample. This clonotype showed up many times. Its antigen remains undetermined. No much larger clone exists at a distance of one base, and base qualities are not known.

The CDR3 spans 14 residues, from the cysteine through the phenylalanine. The only DNA kept is the CDR3, 42 bases in frame from the first base. CDR1 and CDR2, per the germline V gene, are ENHRY and SYGVKD. Compared with germline, V lacks 4 bases and J lacks 4 bases; bases without a gene match: 2. Input material: blood, either unsorted or a sorted T cell fraction (not recorded which). Recombination joined TRBV10-3 with TRBJ2-3; 10 of the junction bases match TRBD1. The clonotype comes from a male donor with ankylosing spondylitis. CDR3 region: CAISVGQGADTQYF. The sequenced DNA: TGTGCCATCAGTGTCGGACAGGGGGCAGATACGCAGTATTTT.